Below are 28 T cell receptor beta chains sequenced from a single sample in a study of cytomegalovirus exposure and HLA in healthy donors. The PCR had 60 Vbeta and 13 Jbeta primers. Produced via immunoSEQ multiplex PCR; TCRdb's table is partial and in-frame only. This sample yields roughly 150,000 clones, of which roughly four fifths are seen a single time; roughly 4.3% belongs to the top ten. The sequenced material came from PBMCs. These receptors came from a man between 50 and 59 years old in good health and CMV-seropositive.

This clone was recorded a few times. One end of the junction varies from germline; a read error may be responsible. The CDR3 protein is CASSLARGSTEAFF. DNA for the CDR3: TGTGCCAGCAGTTTAGCCAGGGGTAGCACTGAAGCTTTCTTT. This chain uses TRBV7-6 with TRBJ1-1; D perhaps matches TRBD1 (6 bases). CDR1 SGHVS and CDR2 FNYEAQ come from the germline V gene. The CDR3 is made up of 14 amino acids.

The V gene is TRBV6-1, the J gene TRBJ1-2; D not certain. Trimming cost V 8 bases and J 0 bases, with 13 bases left between them. Germline lookup yields CDR1 MNHNS and CDR2 SASEGT. The CDR3 is made up of 14 amino acids. The CDR3 DNA reads as TGTGCCAGCTCCTTTCCAAGAGCTAACTATGGCTACACCTTC. This encodes CASSFPRANYGYTF.

This clone showed up just a few times. The rearrangement joins TRBV9 to TRBJ1-6; perhaps TRBD1 as D (5 bases). Germline lookup yields CDR1 SGDLS and CDR2 YYNGEE. The CDR3 runs to 15 residues. V was trimmed by 1 base and J by 9 bases, leaving 14 bases between them. CDR3 sequence (DNA): TGTGCCAGCAGCGTAATGTCAGGGTTTGCTTCACCCCTCCACTTT. Translating it yields CASSVMSGFASPLHF.

This clone was observed a few times. The chain combines TRBV11-3 with TRBJ2-5; 7 bases match TRBD1. This CDR3 has 15 residues. Trimming took 3 bases from V and 5 from J; bases not matched to a gene: 9. From germline, CDR1 is SGHNT and CDR2 YENEEA. The CDR3 sequence: CASSLGTAVTETQYF. CDR3 in DNA: TGTGCCAGCAGCTTGGGGACAGCCGTTACGGAGACCCAGTACTTC.

The V gene is TRBV7-9, the J gene TRBJ1-4; possible D gene TRBD1, 5 bases. The length of the CDR3 is 14 residues. Germline V gene data show CDR1 as SEHNR and CDR2 as FQNEAQ (reference sequence). V lost 5 bases, J lost 7 bases, and 14 bases lay in between. CDR3 residues: CASSHPGVVEKLFF. The CDR3 region has the DNA TGTGCCAGCAGCCACCCGGGGGTCGTTGAAAAACTGTTTTTT.

The V call is TRBV5-4, the J call TRBJ2-7; 8 bases align to TRBD1. Per germline, CDR1 SGHNT and CDR2 YYREEE (reference sequence). With 1 base clipped from V and 3 bases from J, the junction kept 6 bases outside the gene matches. The CDR3 is 15 amino acids. The CDR3 nucleotides read TGTGCCAGCAGCTTGACAGGGGGAAGGATCTACGAGCAGTACTTC. Encoded protein: CASSLTGGRIYEQYF.

J is TRBJ2-2 and V is TRBV19; D perhaps matches TRBD1 (6 bases). The CDR3 runs 15 residues. The germline V gene encodes CDR1 LNHDA and CDR2 SQIVND (reference sequence). V was shortened by 1 base and J by 5 bases, with 11 bases between the two germline ends. The CDR3 coding sequence is TGTGCCAGTAGTATAGGTCCCACAGGGACCGGGGAGCTGTTTTTT. Translating gives CASSIGPTGTGELFF.

This chain joins TRBV2 and TRBJ1-6, with TRBD1 matching 12 bases. The CDR3 runs to 15 residues. Unmatched junction bases numbered 4, after V lost 7 bases and J lost 6 bases. CDR1 SNHLY and CDR2 FYNNEI come from the germline V gene. In DNA, the CDR3 is TGTGCCAGCATGGGGACAGGGGGCGTTAATTCACCCCTCCACTTT. Its protein product is CASMGTGGVNSPLHF.

This clone came up once. This chain links TRBV6-5 with TRBJ1-4, with 9 bases that match TRBD1. Germline V gene sequence: CDR1 MNHEY, CDR2 SVGAGI. V lost 4 bases, J lost 11 bases, and 11 bases stayed unmatched. This CDR3 region has 15 residues. The CDR3 DNA sequence: TGTGCCAGCAGTTCAGTTAGACAGGGGGAAAAGAAACTGTTTTTT. Its translation is CASSSVRQGEKKLFF.

The V gene is TRBV30, the J gene TRBJ2-5; D gene unclear. This CDR3 has 12 amino acids. CDR1 is GTSNPN, CDR2 SVGIG, per germline (reference sequence). V lost 2 bases to trimming and J lost 5 bases, with 9 bases between them. CDR3 sequence (DNA): TGTGCCTGGAGTCTGACACTCGAGACCCAGTACTTC. It translates to CAWSLTLETQYF.

Turning to this clone: Other nucleotide sequences from this sample produce the same CDR3. The chain carries TRBV28 and TRBJ2-5; 8 bases fit TRBD2. CDR3 size: 13 residues. Germline V gene data show CDR1 as MDHEN and CDR2 as SYDVKM. V dropped 2 bases and J dropped 5; count of bases not matched to a gene: 1. In DNA, the CDR3 is TGTGCCAGCAGTTTAGCGGGAGGTGAGACCCAGTACTTC. Translation gives CASSLAGGETQYF.

This clone is a singleton in its sample. The V gene is TRBV9, the J gene TRBJ2-5; no clear D gene. The J call may not be correct, given that the DNA end is closer to TRBJ2-7. Per the germline V gene, CDR1 is SGDLS and CDR2 is YYNGEE. The CDR3 sequence is 12 residues long. The CDR3 reads CASSVGQTEQYF. The CDR3 DNA reads TGTGCCAGCAGCGTAGGTCAAACCGAGCAGTACTTC.

The gene calls are TRBV28 and TRBJ1-2; TRBD1 might be the D (5 bases). Germline V CDR1 and CDR2: MDHEN, SYDVKM. V lost 8 bases to trimming and J lost 0 bases, with 13 bases between them. The CDR3 loop spans 14 amino acids. CDR3 sequence: CASARQSSNYGYTF. In DNA form, the CDR3 reads TGTGCCAGCGCCAGACAGTCTTCTAACTATGGCTACACCTTC.

The chain has TRBV19 and TRBJ2-7, with 9 bases fitting TRBD2. V lost 1 base, J lost 3 bases, and 4 bases stayed unmatched. The V gene's germline CDR1 is LNHDA and CDR2 SQIVND (reference sequence). This CDR3 comprises 15 residues. CDR3 in amino acids: CASSIATSGNYEQYF. CDR3 DNA: TGTGCCAGTAGTATAGCGACTAGCGGTAACTACGAGCAGTACTTC.

This clone was counted a single time. This chain links TRBV7-2 with TRBJ1-5; D is perhaps TRBD1 (5 bases). The CDR3 consists of 14 residues. V lost 5 bases and J 3 bases, leaving 11 bases between the germline ends. Looked up from germline, CDR1 is SGHTA and CDR2 is FQGNSA. The CDR3 region has the DNA TGTGCCAGCAGCCAGGGAAGGGCCAATCAGCCCCAGCATTTT. Its translation: CASSQGRANQPQHF.

V and J are TRBV29-1 and TRBJ2-1; TRBD1 matches at 9 bases. The CDR3 sequence is 17 residues long. The J segment lost 7 bases and the V segment lost 4 bases, leaving 17 bases of the junction unmatched. CDR1 is SQVTM and CDR2 is ANQGSEA in the germline V gene. The CDR3 region is CSVGAEKQGATRNEQFF. Written as DNA, the CDR3 is TGCAGCGTTGGGGCAGAGAAACAGGGGGCGACGAGGAATGAGCAGTTCTTC.

This clone was recorded once. The V and J genes are TRBV5-1 and TRBJ2-7; 8 nucleotides agree with TRBD1. The germline V gene encodes CDR1 SGHRS and CDR2 YFSETQ. The CDR3 totals 14 residues. Trimming cost V 1 base and J 5 bases; bases outside gene matches: 5. CDR3 loop: CASSLNRGYDEQYF. DNA for the CDR3: TGCGCCAGCAGCTTGAACAGGGGGTACGACGAGCAGTACTTC.

This clone was detected once. CDR3 region: CSANGATGREQYF. The CDR3 nucleotides read TGCAGCGCCAATGGGGCGACAGGGCGCGAGCAGTACTTC. This chain joins TRBV29-1 and TRBJ2-7, with 7 bases fitting TRBD1. V was pared by 7 bases and J by 6 bases, with 12 bases of the junction left unmatched. Germline V lookup: CDR1 SQVTM, CDR2 ANQGSEA. The CDR3 is 13 residues long.

The chain carries TRBV11-2 and TRBJ1-3; D remains ambiguous. This CDR3 is 14 amino acids long. Per the germline V gene, CDR1 is SGHAT and CDR2 is FQNNGV. Trimming took off 0 bases at V and 3 bases at J, with 6 bases between the two ends. The DNA of the CDR3 is TGTGCCAGCAGCTTAGATGCGCTTGGAAACACCATATATTTT. Translation: CASSLDALGNTIYF.

The chain employs TRBV5-4 and TRBJ2-5; D is possibly TRBD2 (6 bases). With 0 bases removed from V and 5 bases from J, the gap between germline ends came to 17 bases. Germline V gene lookup returns CDR1 SGHNT and CDR2 YYREEE (reference sequence). The CDR3 contains 16 residues. The CDR3 region has the DNA TGTGCCAGCAGCTTGGTCTCGGGCGGCAGCGGGGAGACCCAGTACTTC. Its translation: CASSLVSGGSGETQYF.

A note on this clone: At one of its ends the junction is not consistent with the germline gene, which may arise from a read error. This chain uses TRBV7-9 with TRBJ1-1; D remains ambiguous. CDR1 SEHNR and CDR2 FQNEAQ come from the germline V gene (reference sequence). This CDR3 has 12 residues. The CDR3 nucleotides read TGTTCCAGCAGCTTTGCGGAATCTGAAGCTTTCTTT. As protein: CSSSFAESEAFF.

This chain uses TRBV19 with TRBJ1-2; perhaps TRBD1 as D (5 bases). This CDR3 has 12 residues. From germline, CDR1 is LNHDA and CDR2 SQIVND (reference sequence). Deletions cut 10 bases from V and 4 bases from J, with 13 bases between. DNA for the CDR3: TGTGCCACTCAATCCGGGGGCTATGGCTACACCTTC. This translates into CATQSGGYGYTF.

The chain is built from TRBV10-3 and TRBJ1-6; tentative D call: TRBD1 (5 bases). Germline CDR1 reads ENHRY; CDR2 reads SYGVKD. CDR3 size: 17 residues. V lost 3 bases to trimming and J lost 0 bases, with 12 bases between them. The CDR3 bases are TGTGCCATCAGTGATGACAGATTTAGCTCCTATAATTCACCCCTCCACTTT. Encoded protein: CAISDDRFSSYNSPLHF.

The chain carries TRBV7-2 and TRBJ1-1; D is possibly TRBD1 (5 bases). The V end lost 5 bases, the J end lost 1 base, and 14 bases lay between the germline ends. CDR3 size: 15 residues. Looked up from germline, CDR1 is SGHTA and CDR2 is FQGNSA. The CDR3 region has the DNA TGTGCCAGCAGCCCCCCGGACATAAAGAACACTGAAGCTTTCTTT. Translating gives CASSPPDIKNTEAFF. Full variable domain (remainder filled in from reference TRBV7-2 and TRBJ1-1): GAGVSQSPSNKVTEKGKDVELRCDPISGHTALYWYRQSLGQGLEFLIYFQGNSAPDKSGLPSDRFSAERTGGSVSTLTIQRTQQEDSAVYLCASSPPDIKNTEAFFGQGTRLTVV.

This chain connects TRBV2 to TRBJ2-1, with a weak D call TRBD2 (6 bases). CDR3 length: 19 amino acids. Trimming shortened V by 0 bases and J by 0 bases, and 18 bases separated the two germline ends. Looked up from germline, CDR1 is SNHLY and CDR2 is FYNNEI. CDR3 sequence reads: CASSEAGYLSGSSYNEQFF. The CDR3 bases are TGTGCCAGCAGTGAAGCCGGGTACCTTAGCGGTAGCTCCTACAATGAGCAGTTCTTC. Supplemented by reference TRBV2 and TRBJ2-1, the full variable domain reads EPEVTQTPSHQVTQMGQEVILRCVPISNHLYFYWYRQILGQKVEFLVSFYNNEISEKSEIFDDQFSVERPDGSNFTLKIRSTKLEDSAMYFCASSEAGYLSGSSYNEQFFGPGTRLTVL.

The V gene is TRBV6-1, the J gene TRBJ2-1, with TRBD1 matching 9 bases. The CDR3 runs to 15 residues. Germline-derived CDR1 and CDR2 are MNHNS and SASEGT. Trimming removed 7 bases from V and 4 bases from J; junction bases left unmatched: 8. CDR3 loop: CASITDRGSYNEQFF. The CDR3 region has the DNA TGTGCCAGCATTACCGACAGGGGGTCTTACAATGAGCAGTTCTTC.

This rearrangement joins TRBV19 to TRBJ2-7; D may be TRBD1 (5 bases). Germline V gene sequence: CDR1 LNHDA, CDR2 SQIVND (reference sequence). This CDR3 contains 15 residues. The V end was cut by 4 bases, the J end by 0 bases, with 13 bases between. CDR3 DNA: TGTGCCAGTAGTACTTCTCGACAGACCTCCTACGAGCAGTACTTC. This encodes CASSTSRQTSYEQYF. The whole variable domain, remainder taken from reference TRBV19 and TRBJ2-7, is DGGITQSPKYLFRKEGQNVTLSCEQNLNHDAMYWYRQDPGQGLRLIYYSQIVNDFQKGDIAEGYSVSREKKESFPLTVTSAQKNPTAFYLCASSTSRQTSYEQYFGPGTRLTVT.

The rearrangement joins TRBV13 to TRBJ2-5, with a weak D call TRBD2 (7 bases). Trimming took 8 bases from V and 7 from J, leaving 14 bases between them. Germline V gene data show CDR1 as PRHDT and CDR2 as FYEKMQ (reference sequence). The CDR3 runs 12 residues. The CDR3 sequence: CASGTGRGTQYF. CDR3 nucleotides: TGTGCCAGCGGTACAGGGAGGGGGACCCAGTACTTC.